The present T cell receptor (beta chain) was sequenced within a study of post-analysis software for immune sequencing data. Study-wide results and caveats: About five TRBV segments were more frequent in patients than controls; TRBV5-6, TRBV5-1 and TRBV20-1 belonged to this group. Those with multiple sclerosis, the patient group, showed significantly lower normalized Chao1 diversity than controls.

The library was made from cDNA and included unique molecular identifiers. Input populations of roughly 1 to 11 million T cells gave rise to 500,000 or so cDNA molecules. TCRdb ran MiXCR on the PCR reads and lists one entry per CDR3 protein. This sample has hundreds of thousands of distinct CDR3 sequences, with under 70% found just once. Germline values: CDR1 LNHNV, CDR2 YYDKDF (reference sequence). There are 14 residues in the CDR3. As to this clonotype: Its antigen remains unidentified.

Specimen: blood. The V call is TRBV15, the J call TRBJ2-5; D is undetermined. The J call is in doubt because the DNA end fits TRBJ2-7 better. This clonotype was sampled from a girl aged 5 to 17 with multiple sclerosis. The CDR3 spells CATSEMLGNYEQYF. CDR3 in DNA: TGTGCCACCAGCGAGATGTTAGGAAATTACGAGCAGTACTTC.